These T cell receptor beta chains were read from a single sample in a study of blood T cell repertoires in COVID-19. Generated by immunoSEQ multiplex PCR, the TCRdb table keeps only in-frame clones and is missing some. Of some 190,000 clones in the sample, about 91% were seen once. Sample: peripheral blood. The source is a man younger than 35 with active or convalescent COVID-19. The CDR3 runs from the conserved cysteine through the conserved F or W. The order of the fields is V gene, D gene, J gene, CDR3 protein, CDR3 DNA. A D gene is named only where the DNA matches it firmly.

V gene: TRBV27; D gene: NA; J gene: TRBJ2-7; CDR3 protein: CASSAAAGQPGEQYF; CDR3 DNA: TGTGCCAGCAGTGCAGCCGCGGGACAGCCCGGCGAGCAGTACTTC
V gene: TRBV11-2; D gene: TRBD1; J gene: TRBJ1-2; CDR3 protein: CASSSTYHRGFNYGYTF; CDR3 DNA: TGTGCCAGCAGCTCGACCTACCACAGGGGTTTTAACTATGGCTACACCTTC
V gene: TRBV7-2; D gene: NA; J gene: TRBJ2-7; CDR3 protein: CASSLGWRGSYEQYF; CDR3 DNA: TGTGCCAGCAGCTTAGGCTGGCGGGGCTCCTACGAGCAGTACTTC
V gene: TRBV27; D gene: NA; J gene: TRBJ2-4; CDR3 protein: CASRRWQGDLAKNIQYF; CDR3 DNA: TGTGCCAGCAGACGATGGCAGGGGGACTTAGCCAAAAACATTCAGTACTTC
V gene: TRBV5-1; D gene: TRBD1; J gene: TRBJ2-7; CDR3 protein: CASTPQGTVSYEQYF; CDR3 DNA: TGCGCCAGCACGCCACAAGGGACAGTCTCCTACGAGCAGTACTTC
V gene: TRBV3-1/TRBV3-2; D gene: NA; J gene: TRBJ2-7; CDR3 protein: CASSQMSEQYF; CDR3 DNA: TGTGCCAGCAGCCAAATGAGCGAGCAGTACTTC
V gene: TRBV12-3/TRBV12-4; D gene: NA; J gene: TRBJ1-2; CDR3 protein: CASSLAGGYTF; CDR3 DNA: TGTGCCAGCAGTTTAGCGGGCGGCTACACCTTC
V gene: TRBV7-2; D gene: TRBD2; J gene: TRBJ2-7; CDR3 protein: CASSDEPRLAGKEQYF; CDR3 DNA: TGTGCCAGCAGCGACGAACCCAGACTAGCGGGAAAAGAGCAGTACTTC
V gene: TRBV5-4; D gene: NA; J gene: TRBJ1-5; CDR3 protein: CASSLAGSNQPQHF; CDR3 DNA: TGTGCCAGCAGCTTGGCCGGTAGCAATCAGCCCCAGCATTTT
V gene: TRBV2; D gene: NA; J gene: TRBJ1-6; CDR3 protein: CANTRQSLENSPLHF; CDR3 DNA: TGTGCCAATACCCGCCAGAGCCTAGAGAATTCACCCCTCCACTTT
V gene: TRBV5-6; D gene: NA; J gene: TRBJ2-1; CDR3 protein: CASSFGVEVSINNEQFF; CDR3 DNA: TGTGCCAGCAGCTTTGGAGTCGAGGTCTCGATAAACAATGAGCAGTTCTTC